This is a list of T cell receptor beta chains from one sample in a study of response to subunit inactivated influenza vaccine. TCRdb recomputed calls from the RT-PCR reads with MiXCR, one row per CDR3 protein. The sample lists about 480,000 distinct CDR3 sequences, approximately 11% occurring once. Sequenced material: PBMCs from blood, taken roughly 47 days after vaccination. These receptor sequences come from a man aged 45 to 65 who received an inactivated influenza vaccine. CDR3s include the opening cysteine and the closing phenylalanine or tryptophan. A D gene is named only where the DNA matches it firmly. For some rows the clone size is stated as once, few or many, or as a class when expanded; others skip it.

cdr3_aa: CASSPKAGVSYSGELFF
cdr3_nt: TGCGCCAGCAGTCCTAAAGCGGGAGTTAGTTATTCCGGGGAGCTGTTTTTT
clone_size: .
v_call: TRBV5-1
d_call: TRBD2
j_call: TRBJ2-2

cdr3_aa: CASSQDLPTSGRVPLNEQFF
cdr3_nt: TGTGCCAGCAGCCAAGATCTGCCTACTAGCGGGAGGGTCCCCCTCAATGAGCAGTTCTTC
clone_size: .
v_call: TRBV3-1
d_call: TRBD2
j_call: TRBJ2-1

cdr3_aa: CASSLDKGSYNEQLF
cdr3_nt: TGTGCCAGCAGCTTGGACAAGGGCTCCTACAATGAGCAGTTATTC
clone_size: .
v_call: TRBV5-5
d_call: .
j_call: TRBJ2-1

cdr3_aa: CASSVALRDTQYF
cdr3_nt: TGTGCCAGCAGCGTAGCGCTCAGGGATACGCAGTATTTT
clone_size: few
v_call: TRBV9
d_call: .
j_call: TRBJ2-3

cdr3_aa: CASSKPGLAYNEQFF
cdr3_nt: TGTGCCAGCAGTAAGCCGGGACTAGCGTACAATGAGCAGTTCTTC
clone_size: .
v_call: TRBV6-2/TRBV6-3
d_call: TRBD2
j_call: TRBJ2-1

cdr3_aa: CAIRDTSYEQYF
cdr3_nt: TGTGCCATCAGGGACACCTCCTACGAGCAGTACTTC
clone_size: few
v_call: TRBV10-3
d_call: .
j_call: TRBJ2-7

cdr3_aa: CASSWTGAGELFF
cdr3_nt: TGTGCCAGCAGCTGGACAGGGGCCGGGGAGCTGTTTTTT
clone_size: .
v_call: TRBV7-9
d_call: TRBD1
j_call: TRBJ2-2

cdr3_aa: CSARALAGSTDTQYF
cdr3_nt: TGCAGTGCTAGAGCTCTAGCGGGAAGCACAGATACGCAGTATTTT
clone_size: many
v_call: TRBV20-1
d_call: TRBD2
j_call: TRBJ2-3

cdr3_aa: CASRRQGGETQYF
cdr3_nt: TGTGCCAGCAGGCGACAGGGGGGAGAGACCCAGTACTTC
clone_size: many
v_call: TRBV12-3/TRBV12-4
d_call: TRBD1
j_call: TRBJ2-5

cdr3_aa: CASSWTVGETQYF
cdr3_nt: TGCGCCAGCAGCTGGACAGTTGGAGAGACCCAGTACTTC
clone_size: many
v_call: TRBV5-1
d_call: .
j_call: TRBJ2-5

cdr3_aa: CASSLDASGSSRGSYNEQFF
cdr3_nt: TGTGCCAGCAGCTTAGACGCTAGCGGGAGTTCCCGGGGGTCCTACAATGAGCAGTTCTTC
clone_size: .
v_call: TRBV7-8
d_call: TRBD2
j_call: TRBJ2-1

cdr3_aa: CASSVGPSGGASNEQFF
cdr3_nt: TGTGCCAGCAGCGTAGGGCCTAGCGGGGGGGCCAGCAATGAGCAGTTCTTC
clone_size: .
v_call: TRBV9
d_call: TRBD2
j_call: TRBJ2-1

cdr3_aa: CASSLYLADLLFF
cdr3_nt: TGTGCCAGCAGCTTGTATTTGGCAGACTTACTGTTTTTT
clone_size: few
v_call: TRBV7-2
d_call: .
j_call: TRBJ1-4

cdr3_aa: CASRDLAGANVLTF
cdr3_nt: TGTGCCAGCAGGGATCTCGCTGGGGCCAACGTCCTGACTTTC
clone_size: few
v_call: TRBV9
d_call: .
j_call: TRBJ2-6

cdr3_aa: CASRAQPGSPLHF
cdr3_nt: TGTGCCAGCCGGGCGCAGCCTGGGTCACCCCTCCACTTT
clone_size: .
v_call: TRBV6-2/TRBV6-3
d_call: .
j_call: TRBJ1-6

cdr3_aa: CASSLRVGEQFF
cdr3_nt: TGTGCCAGCAGCTTAAGGGTTGGAGAGCAGTTCTTC
clone_size: .
v_call: TRBV7-2
d_call: .
j_call: TRBJ2-1

cdr3_aa: CASSPLSGYQETQYF
cdr3_nt: TGTGCCAGCAGTCCCCTTTCGGGCTACCAAGAGACCCAGTACTTC
clone_size: .
v_call: TRBV28
d_call: .
j_call: TRBJ2-5

cdr3_aa: CASRSLIFNTEAFF
cdr3_nt: TGCGCCAGCAGGTCCCTAATATTCAACACTGAAGCTTTCTTT
clone_size: few
v_call: TRBV5-1
d_call: .
j_call: TRBJ1-1

cdr3_aa: CASSPKTSGRNEQYF
cdr3_nt: TGTGCCAGCAGCCCCAAGACTAGCGGGAGGAACGAGCAGTACTTC
clone_size: .
v_call: TRBV9
d_call: TRBD2
j_call: TRBJ2-7

cdr3_aa: CASSFVRAQETQYF
cdr3_nt: TGTGCCAGCAGTTTTGTTAGGGCCCAAGAGACCCAGTACTTC
clone_size: few
v_call: TRBV12-3/TRBV12-4
d_call: .
j_call: TRBJ2-5

cdr3_aa: CASSSERGVLYNEQFF
cdr3_nt: TGCGCCAGCAGCTCAGAGCGGGGGGTCCTCTACAATGAGCAGTTCTTC
clone_size: .
v_call: TRBV5-1
d_call: TRBD2
j_call: TRBJ2-1

cdr3_aa: CASSFLRGQGSSPLHF
cdr3_nt: TGTGCCAGCAGTTTTCTCCGGGGACAGGGTTCTTCACCCCTCCACTTT
clone_size: few
v_call: TRBV28
d_call: TRBD1
j_call: TRBJ1-6

cdr3_aa: CSARVRGVRDTQYF
cdr3_nt: TGCAGTGCTAGAGTTAGGGGAGTGCGAGATACGCAGTATTTT
clone_size: few
v_call: TRBV20-1
d_call: .
j_call: TRBJ2-3

cdr3_aa: CASSLAWGGFGETQYF
cdr3_nt: TGTGCCAGCAGCTTGGCATGGGGCGGGTTCGGAGAGACCCAGTACTTC
clone_size: .
v_call: TRBV5-6
d_call: .
j_call: TRBJ2-5

cdr3_aa: CASRDWSSGANVLTF
cdr3_nt: TGTGCCAGCAGGGACTGGAGCTCTGGGGCCAACGTCCTGACTTTC
clone_size: .
v_call: TRBV6-5
d_call: .
j_call: TRBJ2-6

cdr3_aa: CASSPSSSGKDTQYF
cdr3_nt: TGTGCCAGCTCACCCTCGTCTAGCGGGAAAGATACGCAGTATTTT
clone_size: few
v_call: TRBV18
d_call: TRBD2
j_call: TRBJ2-3

cdr3_aa: CASSGLAGTNEQFF
cdr3_nt: TGTGCCAGCAGCGGGCTAGCGGGAACAAATGAGCAGTTCTTC
clone_size: few
v_call: TRBV12-3/TRBV12-4
d_call: TRBD2
j_call: TRBJ2-1

cdr3_aa: CASSHTGRGNNQPQHF
cdr3_nt: TGTGCCAGCAGCCACACCGGACGAGGGAACAATCAGCCCCAGCATTTT
clone_size: .
v_call: TRBV4-2
d_call: .
j_call: TRBJ1-5

cdr3_aa: CASSSRAGRSYEQYF
cdr3_nt: TGTGCCAGCAGCTCTAGGGCTGGGCGGTCCTACGAGCAGTACTTC
clone_size: .
v_call: TRBV5-5
d_call: .
j_call: TRBJ2-7

cdr3_aa: CASSLNRGPAFF
cdr3_nt: TGCGCCAGCAGCCTGAACAGGGGGCCCGCTTTCTTT
clone_size: few
v_call: TRBV5-1
d_call: TRBD1
j_call: TRBJ1-1

cdr3_aa: CASSLGLAGVSYNEQFF
cdr3_nt: TGTGCCAGCAGCCTAGGACTAGCGGGAGTTTCCTACAATGAGCAGTTCTTC
clone_size: many
v_call: TRBV5-6
d_call: TRBD2
j_call: TRBJ2-1

cdr3_aa: CATASGGSRGHQGQYNEQFF
cdr3_nt: TGTGCCACGGCGAGCGGGGGCAGCCGAGGGCATCAGGGGCAATACAATGAGCAGTTCTTC
clone_size: few
v_call: TRBV6-2/TRBV6-3
d_call: TRBD2
j_call: TRBJ2-1

cdr3_aa: CASSPPGLGGTEAFF
cdr3_nt: TGTGCCAGCAGTCCTCCGGGACTCGGTGGCACTGAAGCTTTCTTT
clone_size: .
v_call: TRBV12-3/TRBV12-4
d_call: .
j_call: TRBJ1-1

cdr3_aa: CSVEDYWPLNTEAFF
cdr3_nt: TGCAGCGTTGAAGATTATTGGCCTCTGAACACTGAAGCTTTCTTT
clone_size: .
v_call: TRBV29-1
d_call: .
j_call: TRBJ1-1

cdr3_aa: CASSDLNQPQHF
cdr3_nt: TGTGCCAGCAGTGATTTAAATCAGCCCCAGCATTTT
clone_size: .
v_call: TRBV12-3/TRBV12-4
d_call: .
j_call: TRBJ1-5

cdr3_aa: CASSPGTDHNEQFF
cdr3_nt: TGTGCCAGCAGCCCCGGGACAGATCACAATGAGCAGTTCTTC
clone_size: few
v_call: TRBV7-7
d_call: TRBD1
j_call: TRBJ2-1

cdr3_aa: CSARDAPFSGNTIYF
cdr3_nt: TGCAGTGCTAGAGATGCGCCGTTCTCTGGAAACACCATATATTTT
clone_size: few
v_call: TRBV20-1
d_call: .
j_call: TRBJ1-3

cdr3_aa: CATLSWAEDYGYTF
cdr3_nt: TGTGCCACATTGAGTTGGGCAGAGGACTATGGCTACACCTTC
clone_size: few
v_call: TRBV25-1
d_call: .
j_call: TRBJ1-2

cdr3_aa: CASSQDSRVNEQFF
cdr3_nt: TGCGCCAGCAGCCAAGACTCCCGCGTGAATGAGCAGTTCTTC
clone_size: .
v_call: TRBV4-3
d_call: .
j_call: TRBJ2-1

cdr3_aa: CASSPFSSPETQYF
cdr3_nt: TGTGCCAGCAGCCCCTTTAGTTCTCCAGAGACCCAGTACTTC
clone_size: .
v_call: TRBV7-2
d_call: .
j_call: TRBJ2-5

cdr3_aa: CASSQARESVAEQFF
cdr3_nt: TGCGCCAGCAGCCAAGCCCGGGAAAGCGTTGCTGAGCAGTTCTTC
clone_size: many
v_call: TRBV4-3
d_call: .
j_call: TRBJ2-1

cdr3_aa: CASRGWVAGTDTQYF
cdr3_nt: TGTGCCAGCAGGGGTTGGGTAGCGGGGACAGATACGCAGTATTTT
clone_size: .
v_call: TRBV25-1
d_call: TRBD2
j_call: TRBJ2-3

cdr3_aa: CATSREALAGGPKFF
cdr3_nt: TGTGCCACCAGCAGAGAAGCGCTAGCGGGAGGGCCTAAGTTCTTC
clone_size: .
v_call: TRBV15
d_call: TRBD2
j_call: TRBJ2-1

cdr3_aa: CASSWTGGTETQYF
cdr3_nt: TGCGCCAGCAGCTGGACGGGGGGGACTGAGACCCAGTACTTC
clone_size: .
v_call: TRBV5-1
d_call: TRBD2
j_call: TRBJ2-5

cdr3_aa: CASGPENNEQFF
cdr3_nt: TGTGCCAGCGGTCCAGAAAACAATGAGCAGTTCTTC
clone_size: few
v_call: TRBV21-1
d_call: .
j_call: TRBJ2-1

cdr3_aa: CASSEVGPAGDTQYF
cdr3_nt: TGTGCCAGCAGTGAAGTCGGTCCCGCGGGAGATACGCAGTATTTT
clone_size: .
v_call: TRBV2
d_call: .
j_call: TRBJ2-3

cdr3_aa: CASRLDRMAYEQYF
cdr3_nt: TGTGCCAGCAGGTTGGACAGGATGGCCTACGAGCAGTACTTC
clone_size: few
v_call: TRBV28
d_call: TRBD1
j_call: TRBJ2-7